This T cell receptor beta chain was observed in a study of T cell changes during pregnancy in multiple sclerosis. Assay: immunoSEQ multiplex PCR; the TCRdb copy retains only in-frame clones and omits some. This sample has about 20,000 clones, with roughly 90% found just once. Germline V lookup: CDR1 SGHTA, CDR2 FQGNSA. This CDR3 has 13 residues. V was pared by 2 bases and J by 3 bases, with 7 bases between. The specimen was CD8+ T cells from peripheral blood mononuclear cells, collected in the second trimester of pregnancy. This TCR came from a female donor in good health, enrolled as a control in a pregnancy study. J is TRBJ2-5 and V is TRBV7-2; D might be TRBD2 (5 bases). The CDR3 region has the DNA TGTGCCAGCAGCTTATGGGAGAAAGAGACCCAGTACTTC. Amino acids: CASSLWEKETQYF.